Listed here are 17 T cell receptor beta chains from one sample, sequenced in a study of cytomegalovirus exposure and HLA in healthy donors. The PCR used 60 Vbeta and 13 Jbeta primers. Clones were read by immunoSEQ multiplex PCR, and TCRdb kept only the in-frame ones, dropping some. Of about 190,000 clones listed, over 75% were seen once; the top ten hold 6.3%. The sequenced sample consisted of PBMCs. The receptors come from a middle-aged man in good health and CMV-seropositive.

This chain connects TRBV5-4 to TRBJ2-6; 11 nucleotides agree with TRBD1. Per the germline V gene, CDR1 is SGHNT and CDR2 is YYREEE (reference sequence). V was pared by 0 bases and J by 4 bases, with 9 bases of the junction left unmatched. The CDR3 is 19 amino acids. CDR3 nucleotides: TGTGCCAGCAGCTTGGGTGGGACAGGGGGTTTTGAAGGGGCCAACGTCCTGACTTTC. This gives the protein CASSLGGTGGFEGANVLTF.

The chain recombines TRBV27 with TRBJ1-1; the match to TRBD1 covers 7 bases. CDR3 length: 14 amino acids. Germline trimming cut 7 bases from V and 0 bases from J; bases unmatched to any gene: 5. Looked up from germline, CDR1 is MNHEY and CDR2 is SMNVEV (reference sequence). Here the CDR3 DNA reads TGTGCCAGCACCTCGACAGGGATGAACACTGAAGCTTTCTTT. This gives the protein CASTSTGMNTEAFF.

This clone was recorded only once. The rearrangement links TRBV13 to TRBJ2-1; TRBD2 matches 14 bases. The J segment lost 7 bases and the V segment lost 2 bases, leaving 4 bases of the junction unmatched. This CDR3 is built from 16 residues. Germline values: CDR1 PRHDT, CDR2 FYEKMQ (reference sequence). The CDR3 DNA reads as TGTGCCAGCAGCTTATTGACTAGCGGGGGGGGAAATGAGCAGTTCTTC. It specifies CASSLLTSGGGNEQFF.

CDR3 sequence reads: CASSFRGLQETQYF. The CDR3 DNA reads TGTGCCAGCAGTTTCAGGGGGCTCCAAGAGACCCAGTACTTC. The J gene is TRBJ2-5, the V gene TRBV27; TRBD1 matches at 8 bases. Germline CDR1 and CDR2: MNHEY and SMNVEV (reference sequence). The CDR3 is made up of 14 amino acids. Germline trimming cut 3 bases from V and 1 base from J; bases unmatched to any gene: 1.

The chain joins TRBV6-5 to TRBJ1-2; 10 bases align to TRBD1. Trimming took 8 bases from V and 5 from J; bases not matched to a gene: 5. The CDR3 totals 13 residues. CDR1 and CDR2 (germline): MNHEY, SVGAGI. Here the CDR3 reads CASRGQGTYGYTF. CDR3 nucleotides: TGTGCCAGCCGGGGACAGGGGACTTATGGCTACACCTTC.

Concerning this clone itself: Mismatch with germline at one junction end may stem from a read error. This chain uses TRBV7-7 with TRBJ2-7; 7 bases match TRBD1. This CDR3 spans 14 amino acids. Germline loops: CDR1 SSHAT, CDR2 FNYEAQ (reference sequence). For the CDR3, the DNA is TGTGCTAGCAGCCCGACAGGGTTCTCCTACGAGCAGTACTTC. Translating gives CASSPTGFSYEQYF.

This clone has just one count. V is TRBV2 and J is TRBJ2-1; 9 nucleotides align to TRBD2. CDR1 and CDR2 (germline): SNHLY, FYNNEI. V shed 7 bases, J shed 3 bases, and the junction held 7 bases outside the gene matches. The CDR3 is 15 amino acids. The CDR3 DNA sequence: TGTGCCAGCACCGAAGGCGGGGGGGTCTACAATGAGCAGTTCTTC. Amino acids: CASTEGGGVYNEQFF. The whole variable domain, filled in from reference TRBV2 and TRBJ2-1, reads EPEVTQTPSHQVTQMGQEVILRCVPISNHLYFYWYRQILGQKVEFLVSFYNNEISEKSEIFDDQFSVERPDGSNFTLKIRSTKLEDSAMYFCASTEGGGVYNEQFFGPGTRLTVL.

The CDR3: CASSPNAGQGNYEQYF. CDR3 DNA: TGTGCCAGCAGCCCGAACGCGGGACAGGGTAACTACGAGCAGTACTTC. The chain couples TRBV7-9 to TRBJ2-7, with 9 bases aligning to TRBD1. V shed 5 bases, J shed 3 bases, and the junction held 11 bases outside the gene matches. Germline loops: CDR1 SEHNR, CDR2 FQNEAQ (reference sequence). This CDR3 spans 16 amino acids.

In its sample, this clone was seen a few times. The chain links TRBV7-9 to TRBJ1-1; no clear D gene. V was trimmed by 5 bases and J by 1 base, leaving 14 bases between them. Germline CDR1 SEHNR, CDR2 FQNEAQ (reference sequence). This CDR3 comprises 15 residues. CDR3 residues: CASSHKDSWNTEAFF. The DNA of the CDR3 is TGTGCCAGCAGCCATAAGGACTCATGGAACACTGAAGCTTTCTTT.

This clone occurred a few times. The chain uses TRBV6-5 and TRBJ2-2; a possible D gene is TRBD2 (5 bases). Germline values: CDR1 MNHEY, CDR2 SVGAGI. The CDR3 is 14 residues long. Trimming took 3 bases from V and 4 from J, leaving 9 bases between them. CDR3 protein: CASSYVLGTGELFF. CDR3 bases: TGTGCCAGCAGTTATGTACTAGGCACCGGGGAGCTGTTTTTT.

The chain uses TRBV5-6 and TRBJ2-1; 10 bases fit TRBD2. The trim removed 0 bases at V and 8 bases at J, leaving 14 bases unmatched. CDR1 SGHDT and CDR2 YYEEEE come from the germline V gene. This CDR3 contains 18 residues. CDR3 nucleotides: TGTGCCAGCAGCTTGGGTTGGTCTAGCGGGGGCGTCAAGGATGAGCAGTTCTTC. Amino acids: CASSLGWSSGGVKDEQFF.

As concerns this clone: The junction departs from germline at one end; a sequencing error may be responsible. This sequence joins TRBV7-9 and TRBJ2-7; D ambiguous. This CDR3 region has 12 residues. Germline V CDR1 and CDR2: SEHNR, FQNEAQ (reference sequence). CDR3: CSSSPTTYEQYF. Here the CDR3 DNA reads TGTTCCAGCAGCCCGACAACCTACGAGCAGTACTTC.

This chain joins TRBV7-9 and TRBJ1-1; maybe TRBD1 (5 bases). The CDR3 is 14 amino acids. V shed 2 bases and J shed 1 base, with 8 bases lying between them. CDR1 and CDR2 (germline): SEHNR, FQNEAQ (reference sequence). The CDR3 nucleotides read TGTGCCAGCAGCTTACAGACAGCGAACACTGAAGCTTTCTTT. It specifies CASSLQTANTEAFF.

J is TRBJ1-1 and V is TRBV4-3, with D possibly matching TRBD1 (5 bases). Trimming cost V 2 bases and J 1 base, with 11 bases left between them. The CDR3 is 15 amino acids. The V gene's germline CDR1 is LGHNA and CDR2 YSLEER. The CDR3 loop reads CASSQSRDRNTEAFF. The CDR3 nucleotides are TGCGCCAGCAGCCAATCCAGGGATCGGAACACTGAAGCTTTCTTT.

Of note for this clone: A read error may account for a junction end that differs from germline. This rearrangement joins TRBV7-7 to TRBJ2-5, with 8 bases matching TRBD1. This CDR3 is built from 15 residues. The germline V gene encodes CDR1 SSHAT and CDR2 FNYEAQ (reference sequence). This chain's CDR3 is CASSPQGVLGETQYF. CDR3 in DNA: TGTGCTAGCAGCCCACAGGGGGTACTAGGAGAGACCCAGTACTTC.

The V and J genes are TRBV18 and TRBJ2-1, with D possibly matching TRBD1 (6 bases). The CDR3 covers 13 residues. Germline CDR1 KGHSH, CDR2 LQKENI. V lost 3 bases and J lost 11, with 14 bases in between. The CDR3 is CASSPQQGWQQFF. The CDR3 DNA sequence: TGTGCCAGCTCACCTCAACAGGGATGGCAGCAGTTCTTC. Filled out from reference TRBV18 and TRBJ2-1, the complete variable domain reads NAGVMQNPRHLVRRRGQEARLRCSPMKGHSHVYWYRQLPEEGLKFMVYLQKENIIDESGMPKERFSAEFPKEGPSILRIQQVVRGDSAAYFCASSPQQGWQQFFGPGTRLTVL.

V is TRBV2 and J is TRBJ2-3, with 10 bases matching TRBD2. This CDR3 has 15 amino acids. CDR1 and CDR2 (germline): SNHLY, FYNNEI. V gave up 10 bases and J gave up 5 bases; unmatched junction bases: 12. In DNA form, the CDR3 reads TGTGCCACCGACATCCCGGGACTAGCGATAGATACGCAGTATTTT. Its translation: CATDIPGLAIDTQYF.